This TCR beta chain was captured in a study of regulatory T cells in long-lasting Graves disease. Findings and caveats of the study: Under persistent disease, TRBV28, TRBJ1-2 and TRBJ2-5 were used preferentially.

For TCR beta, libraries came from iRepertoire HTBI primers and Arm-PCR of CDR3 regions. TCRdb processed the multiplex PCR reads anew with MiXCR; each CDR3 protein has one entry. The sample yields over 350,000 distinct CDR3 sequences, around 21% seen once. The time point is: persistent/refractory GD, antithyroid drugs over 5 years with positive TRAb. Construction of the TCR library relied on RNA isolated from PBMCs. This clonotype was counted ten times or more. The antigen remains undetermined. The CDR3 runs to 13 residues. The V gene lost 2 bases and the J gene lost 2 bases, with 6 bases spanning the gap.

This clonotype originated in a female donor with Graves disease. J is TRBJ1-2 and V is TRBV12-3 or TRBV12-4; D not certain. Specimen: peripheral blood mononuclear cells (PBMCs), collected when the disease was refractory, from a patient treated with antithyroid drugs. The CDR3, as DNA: TGTGCCAGCAGTTTAAACCAGAACTATGGCTACACCTTC. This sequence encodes CASSLNQNYGYTF.